This T cell receptor (beta chain) was sequenced in a study of human T cells and chemical hapten exposure. Background on the study: TCR yields per sample varied, mainly owing to small pooled library volume differences.

TCRdb called the RACE reads again in MiXCR, with one record for every CDR3 protein. The sample carries some 100,000 distinct CDR3 sequences, approximately 8.8% recorded once. This clonotype was counted a few times. Time point reported: patch test 2, 6 weeks after DPC sensitization. Treatment indicated: therapeutic diphenylcyclopropenone sensitization with weekly scalp DPC. The sample here was whole blood, taken in connection with sensitization to the hapten diphenylcyclopropenone (DPC). This clonotype was sampled from a woman in her thirties or forties with alopecia areata. Some clones in this sample may be carry-over from other donors' samples.

The CDR3 DNA reads as TGTGCCAGCAGTTCGACAGGGGGCGCGGGTACTGAAGCTTTCTTT. This codes for CASSSTGGAGTEAFF. This chain uses TRBV28 with TRBJ1-1; 10 bases fit TRBD1. This CDR3 region has 15 residues. The germline V gene encodes CDR1 MDHEN and CDR2 SYDVKM. With 4 bases clipped from V and 5 bases from J, the junction kept 7 bases outside the gene matches.